These T cell receptor beta chains were read from a single sample in a study of Ad26.COV2.S vaccination and SARS-CoV-2 variants. The method was immunoSEQ multiplex PCR; TCRdb's version includes in-frame clones alone and lacks a portion of them. The table shows 360,000 or so clones, with around 89% occurring only once. This specimen was peripheral blood, taken in a trial of Ad26.COV2.S vaccine versus placebo. The receptors here all came from a person aged 18-60 years who received the Ad26.COV2.S COVID-19 vaccine or a placebo. Both conserved end residues are part of each CDR3. A D gene is named only where the DNA matches it firmly. Some rows have no size entry. The others give once, few or many, or a class for an expanded clone.

.	TRBD2	TRBV7-2	TRBJ2-1	TGTGCCAGCAGACTGGAGTCTAGCGGGTCCTACAATGAGCAGTTCTTC	CASRLESSGSYNEQFF
.	TRBD2	TRBV27	TRBJ2-5	TGTGCCAGCAGGTCGACTAGCGGGAGGATAAAGACCCAGTACTTC	CASRSTSGRIKTQYF
.	TRBD2	TRBV9	TRBJ2-7	TGTGCCAGCAGCACCGGGACTAGCGGCTACGAGCAGTACTTC	CASSTGTSGYEQYF
.	TRBD1	TRBV7-9	TRBJ1-4	TGTGCCAGCAGCGACCCGACAGGGAGGGAAAAACTGTTTTTT	CASSDPTGREKLFF
.	.	TRBV15	TRBJ2-7	TGTGCCACCAGCTTTGGGACGGAGGACGAGCAGTACTTC	CATSFGTEDEQYF
.	.	TRBV9	TRBJ1-1	TGTGCCAGCACTCCATCGGGGAACACTGAAGCTTTCTTT	CASTPSGNTEAFF
.	.	TRBV30	TRBJ2-7	TGTGCCTGGAGAGGGGCCAATCAGGGTCTCCGCTACGAGCAGTACTTC	CAWRGANQGLRYEQYF
.	.	TRBV19	TRBJ1-1	TGTGCCAGTAGTATAAGGGACGGGAACACTGAAGCTTTCTTT	CASSIRDGNTEAFF
.	.	TRBV5-1	TRBJ1-2	TGCGCCAGCAGCTTGGGGGGATCTGCTAACTATGGCTACACCTTC	CASSLGGSANYGYTF
.	.	TRBV9	TRBJ2-2	TGTGCCAGCAGCGTAGGCCCACAGAACACCGGGGAGCTGTTTTTT	CASSVGPQNTGELFF
.	.	TRBV12-3/TRBV12-4	TRBJ1-6	TGTGCCAGCAGTTTGGGTAATTCACCCCTCCACTTT	CASSLGNSPLHF
once	.	TRBV25-1	TRBJ1-6	TGTGCCAGCCGAGCAGGGAATAATTCACCCCTCCACTTT	CASRAGNNSPLHF
.	TRBD1	TRBV19	TRBJ1-2	TGTGCCAGTAGTCCAGGGGGCGCGAGGTCTAACTATGGCTACACCTTC	CASSPGGARSNYGYTF
.	TRBD1	TRBV12-3/TRBV12-4	TRBJ1-2	TGTGCCAGCAGCCGACACAGGGGGCAAGGCTACACCTTC	CASSRHRGQGYTF
.	TRBD2	TRBV7-8	TRBJ2-5	TGTGCCAGCAGCCTTACGCCAGAGCGGGAGCGGGCTGAGACCCAGTACTTC	CASSLTPERERAETQYF
once	.	TRBV7-9	TRBJ2-3	TGTGCCAGCAGCTTAGGCCGAGCTTCGCAGTATTTT	CASSLGRASQYF
.	TRBD1	TRBV6-2/TRBV6-3	TRBJ1-6	TGTGCCAGCAGCCGCCCGGGACAGGGGGATTCACCCCTCCACTTT	CASSRPGQGDSPLHF
.	TRBD1	TRBV19	TRBJ2-6	TGTGCCAGTAGTAGGACAGGGGGCGCTGGGGCCAACGTCCTGACTTTC	CASSRTGGAGANVLTF
.	TRBD1	TRBV29-1	TRBJ2-1	TGCAGCGTTGACGGGACAGGGATGTACAATGAGCAGTTCTTC	CSVDGTGMYNEQFF
.	.	TRBV11-1	TRBJ2-7	TGTGCCAGCAGCAGCCGTCAATACGGGGAGCAGTACTTC	CASSSRQYGEQYF
once	.	TRBV5-1	TRBJ2-3	TGCGCCAGCAGCCCGGGTGGTACCGGGACCCAGTATTTT	CASSPGGTGTQYF
.	TRBD2	TRBV15	TRBJ2-1	TGTGCCACCAGCACCTTAGCGGGAGGCCCTATATCCTACAATGAGCAGTTCTTC	CATSTLAGGPISYNEQFF
once	TRBD1	TRBV18	TRBJ2-2	TGTGCCAGCTCACCACCCGGACAGGTGAACACCGGGGAGCTGTTTTTT	CASSPPGQVNTGELFF
.	.	TRBV6-2/TRBV6-3	TRBJ1-1	TGTGCCAGCAGTGTATACCCCCTCGGGGGGGGGCGATGGTCCACTGAAGCTTTCTTT	CASSVYPLGGGRWSTEAFF
.	.	TRBV5-5	TRBJ2-3	TGTGCCAGCAGTATGAGACTCAAAGGCACAGATACGCAGTATTTT	CASSMRLKGTDTQYF
.	TRBD1	TRBV2	TRBJ2-1	TGTGCCAGCAGTCGACAGGGAGCCGTCAATGAGCAGTTCTTC	CASSRQGAVNEQFF
.	TRBD1	TRBV9	TRBJ2-7	TGTGCCAGCAGCGTTGGACAGGGAGAGTACGAGCAGTACTTC	CASSVGQGEYEQYF
few	.	TRBV5-6	TRBJ1-1	TGTGCCAGCAGCTGGGCAGGGAACATGAACACTGAAGCTTTCTTT	CASSWAGNMNTEAFF
once	TRBD1	TRBV30	TRBJ1-6	TGTGCCTGGAGCGGGGACAGAAATTCACCCCTCCACTTT	CAWSGDRNSPLHF
.	TRBD2	TRBV30	TRBJ2-7	TGTGCCTGGGAACCGGGACTAGCGGAAGAGCAGTACTTC	CAWEPGLAEEQYF
.	.	TRBV5-1	TRBJ2-1	TGCGCCAGCAGCTTCCGAGAACAGAGGCTTTGGGGTGAGCAGTTCTTC	CASSFREQRLWGEQFF
once	.	TRBV5-4	TRBJ2-6	TGTGCCAGCAGCTTGCGACACTCTGGGGCCAACGTCCTGACTTTC	CASSLRHSGANVLTF
.	.	TRBV6-5	TRBJ2-7	TGTGCCAGCAGTTACTCGGATCAGGGGGGCGAGCAGTACTTC	CASSYSDQGGEQYF
.	TRBD2	TRBV11-3	TRBJ2-3	TGTGCCAGCAGCTCAAGACACCTAGCGGGAGTCACAGATACGCAGTATTTT	CASSSRHLAGVTDTQYF
.	TRBD2	TRBV28	TRBJ2-7	TGTGCCAGCAGTTCCGTACTGAGCGGGAGCCGTAACGAGCAGTACTTC	CASSSVLSGSRNEQYF
.	.	TRBV9	TRBJ1-6	TGTGCCAGCAGCGTAGAGGGCCCACCCCTCCACTTT	CASSVEGPPLHF
.	TRBD2	TRBV11-2	TRBJ2-7	TGTGCCAGCAGCACGGGACTAGCAGGGTACGAGCAGTACTTC	CASSTGLAGYEQYF
once	TRBD1	TRBV15	TRBJ2-7	TGTGCCACCAGCAGAGGGACAGGGGCCGGCTACGAGCAGTACTTC	CATSRGTGAGYEQYF
.	TRBD1	TRBV6-5	TRBJ2-7	TGTGCCAGCAGGGCACAGGGGTCCGAGCAGTACTTC	CASRAQGSEQYF
.	.	TRBV21-1	TRBJ2-5	TGTGCCAGCATGGGACTCCACCAGGAGACCCAGTACTTC	CASMGLHQETQYF
.	TRBD2	TRBV5-1	TRBJ2-1	TGCGCCAGCAGCCCCACTAGCGGCAATGAGCAGTTCTTC	CASSPTSGNEQFF
.	TRBD1	TRBV6-6	TRBJ1-1	TGTGCCAGCAAGGTCGGACAGGGAAAATTTGACACTGAAGCTTTCTTT	CASKVGQGKFDTEAFF
.	.	TRBV27	TRBJ1-1	TGTGCCAGCAGTTTAAGCGGCAGGGAAGCTTTCTTT	CASSLSGREAFF